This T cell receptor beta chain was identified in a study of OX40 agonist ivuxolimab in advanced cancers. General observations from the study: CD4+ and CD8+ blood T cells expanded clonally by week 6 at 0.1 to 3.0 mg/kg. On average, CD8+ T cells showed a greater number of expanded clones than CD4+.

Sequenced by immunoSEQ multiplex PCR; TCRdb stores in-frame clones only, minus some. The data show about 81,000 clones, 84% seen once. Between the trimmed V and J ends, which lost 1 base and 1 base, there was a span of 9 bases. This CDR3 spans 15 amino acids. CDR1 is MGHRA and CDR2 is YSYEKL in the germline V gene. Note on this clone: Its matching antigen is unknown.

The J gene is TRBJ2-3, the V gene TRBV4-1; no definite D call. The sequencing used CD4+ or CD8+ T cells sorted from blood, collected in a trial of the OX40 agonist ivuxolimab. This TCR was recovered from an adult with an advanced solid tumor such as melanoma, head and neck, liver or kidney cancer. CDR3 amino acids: CASSQARAGTDTQYF. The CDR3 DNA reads TGCGCCAGCAGCCAAGCCCGGGCTGGCACAGATACGCAGTATTTT.